These 16 T cell receptor beta chains were sequenced from one sample in a study of T cells in Graves' hyperthyroidism and ophthalmopathy. The investigators amplified TCR beta CDR3 regions from RNA transcripts. When the TCR CDR3 underwent first-round RT-PCR, the HTBI primer set was used. TCRdb redid the calling of the multiplex PCR reads with MiXCR, one entry per CDR3 protein. Seen here are 300,000 to 450,000 distinct CDR3 sequences, roughly 13% observed once, and the top ten hold 11%. Sequencing was carried out using blood. Source of these receptors: a woman aged 55-69 years with Graves' hyperthyroidism.

This clonotype has ten or more counts. This chain uses TRBV30 with TRBJ1-5; D may be TRBD1 (6 bases). The germline gives CDR1 GTSNPN, CDR2 SVGIG (reference sequence). This CDR3 contains 12 residues. With 4 bases removed from V and 4 bases from J, the gap between germline ends came to 8 bases. CDR3 region: CAWNQGNQPQHF. The CDR3 coding sequence is TGTGCCTGGAACCAGGGGAATCAGCCCCAGCATTTT.

The chain recombines TRBV3-1 with TRBJ1-6, with 7 bases identical to TRBD1. Trimming removed 3 bases from V and 9 bases from J; junction bases left unmatched: 5. The germline V gene encodes CDR1 LGHDT and CDR2 YNNKEL (reference sequence). The CDR3 covers 14 residues. The CDR3 bases are TGTGCCAGCAGCCAGACAGGGAGGAGTTCACCCCTCCACTTT. Translated: CASSQTGRSSPLHF. Based on the CDR3 plus reference TRBV3-1 and TRBJ1-6, the full variable domain is DTAVSQTPKYLVTQMGNDKSIKCEQNLGHDTMYWYKQDSKKFLKIMFSYNNKELIINETVPNRFSPKSPDKAHLNLHINSLELGDSAVYFCASSQTGRSSPLHFGNGTRLTVT.

This clonotype was seen at least ten times. This sequence joins TRBV7-9 and TRBJ1-4; TRBD1 is a possible D gene (6 bases). Looked up from germline, CDR1 is SEHNR and CDR2 is FQNEAQ (reference sequence). There are 15 residues in the CDR3. The V gene lost 4 bases and the J gene lost 3 bases, with 12 bases spanning the gap. The CDR3 sequence: CASSYTKGANEKLFF. The DNA for the CDR3 is TGTGCCAGCAGCTACACCAAGGGGGCTAATGAAAAACTGTTTTTT.

This clonotype was observed a few times. The chain is built from TRBV19 and TRBJ1-1; 8 nucleotides agree with TRBD1. V gave up 3 bases and J gave up 3 bases; unmatched junction bases: 3. This CDR3 comprises 14 residues. Germline V gene sequence: CDR1 LNHDA, CDR2 SQIVND (reference sequence). The CDR3 bases are TGTGCCAGTAGTATTAACAGGGGGGACACTGAAGCTTTCTTT. As protein: CASSINRGDTEAFF.

J is TRBJ1-4 and V is TRBV6-5; 8 nucleotides align to TRBD1. Germline V gene sequence: CDR1 MNHEY, CDR2 SVGAGI. Trimming removed 1 base from V and 7 bases from J; junction bases left unmatched: 14. The CDR3 is made up of 18 amino acids. CDR3 sequence: CASSYLSPIQGVGEKLFF. The CDR3 coding sequence is TGTGCCAGCAGTTACTTGAGCCCCATACAGGGGGTTGGTGAAAAACTGTTTTTT.

Many counts were recorded for this clonotype. The chain joins TRBV11-3 to TRBJ2-1, with D perhaps assigned TRBD1 or TRBD2 (5 bases each). This CDR3 contains 11 residues. Germline V CDR1 and CDR2: SGHNT, YENEEA. Trimming stripped 2 bases from V and 16 bases from J, with 12 bases between. CDR3 residues: CASSLRDQPFF. The CDR3 DNA reads as TGTGCCAGCAGCTTAAGGGACCAACCCTTCTTC.

This clonotype appeared a few times. The genes are TRBV6-1 and TRBJ1-1, with unresolved D. The CDR3 is 13 residues long. The germline CDR1 and CDR2 sequences are MNHNS and SASEGT. Trimming pared 6 bases from V and 0 bases from J, leaving 8 bases between. CDR3 amino acids: CASRLTLNTEAFF. The CDR3 nucleotides are TGTGCCAGCAGGTTGACGCTGAACACTGAAGCTTTCTTT.

This clonotype was found many times. V usage is TRBV2 and J usage is TRBJ2-1; D not certain. This CDR3 spans 15 amino acids. Germline CDR1 SNHLY, CDR2 FYNNEI. Trimming took off 6 bases at V and 0 bases at J, with 12 bases between the two ends. CDR3 nucleotides: TGTGCCAGCAGGCGGACCGAGAGCTCCTACAATGAGCAGTTCTTC. Protein product: CASRRTESSYNEQFF.

This clonotype was observed at least ten times. The chain combines TRBV7-9 with TRBJ2-7, with TRBD1 as a possible D gene (6 bases). Looked up from germline, CDR1 is SEHNR and CDR2 is FQNEAQ (reference sequence). This CDR3 region has 19 residues. Trimming stripped 4 bases from V and 0 bases from J, with 25 bases between. The CDR3 region is CASSSNDGSLGHSSYEQYF. DNA of the CDR3: TGTGCCAGCAGCTCGAACGACGGATCACTGGGACACAGCTCCTACGAGCAGTACTTC.

The V call is TRBV7-9, the J call TRBJ1-3, with D perhaps matching TRBD1 (5 bases). This CDR3 contains 16 residues. V was shortened by 0 bases and J by 1 base, with 10 bases between the two germline ends. The V gene's germline CDR1 is SEHNR and CDR2 FQNEAQ (reference sequence). CDR3 sequence: CASSLAGGGSGNTIYF. In nucleotides, the CDR3 is TGTGCCAGCAGCTTAGCGGGGGGAGGATCTGGAAACACCATATATTTT. The variable domain in full, completed from reference TRBV7-9 and TRBJ1-3, reads DTGVSQNPRHKITKRGQNVTFRCDPISEHNRLYWYRQTLGQGPEFLTYFQNEAQLEKSRLLSDRFSAERPKGSFSTLEIQRTEQGDSAMYLCASSLAGGGSGNTIYFGEGSWLTVV.

This clonotype was found many times. The chain is built from TRBV30 and TRBJ1-3; D is unclear. This CDR3 has 15 amino acids. V lost 2 bases and J 0 bases, leaving 11 bases between the germline ends. Germline CDR1 reads GTSNPN; CDR2 reads SVGIG (reference sequence). The CDR3 DNA follows: TGTGCCTGGAGTTTTGGACGGACCTCTGGAAACACCATATATTTT. Amino acid sequence: CAWSFGRTSGNTIYF. Based on the CDR3 plus reference TRBV30 and TRBJ1-3, the full variable domain is SQTIHQWPATLVQPVGSPLSLECTVEGTSNPNLYWYRQAAGRGLQLLFYSVGIGQISSEVPQNLSASRPQDRQFILSSKKLLLSDSGFYLCAWSFGRTSGNTIYFGEGSWLTVV.

This clonotype has ten or more counts. V and J are TRBV5-1 and TRBJ1-1; D possibly corresponds to TRBD1 (5 bases). The V and J ends lost 2 bases and 6 bases respectively, with 23 bases between them. Germline V gives CDR1 SGHRS, CDR2 YFSETQ. This CDR3 has 17 amino acids. The CDR3 bases are TGCGCCAGCAGCTTAATGGGGGACCCGGTGATCGTCGCTGAAGCTTTCTTT. Its protein product is CASSLMGDPVIVAEAFF. Complete variable domain (other parts from reference TRBV5-1 and TRBJ1-1): KAGVTQTPRYLIKTRGQQVTLSCSPISGHRSVSWYQQTPGQGLQFLFEYFSETQRNKGNFPGRFSGRQFSNSRSEMNVSTLELGDSALYLCASSLMGDPVIVAEAFFGQGTRLTVV.

Many counts were recorded for this clonotype. V and J are TRBV5-1 and TRBJ2-3, with 7 bases that match TRBD1. Germline CDR1 and CDR2: SGHRS and YFSETQ. With 2 bases clipped from V and 2 bases from J, the junction kept 5 bases outside the gene matches. This CDR3 region has 15 residues. In DNA, the CDR3 is TGCGCCAGCAGCTTCACGGGACAGTTCACAGATACGCAGTATTTT. Its translation is CASSFTGQFTDTQYF.

The chain employs TRBV3-1 and TRBJ2-5; possibly TRBD1 or TRBD2 for D (5 bases each). Germline V gene data show CDR1 as LGHDT and CDR2 as YNNKEL (reference sequence). This CDR3 region has 18 residues. V lost 3 bases and J lost 1, with 21 bases in between. The chain's CDR3 is CASSHSGAGWGGQETQYF. The CDR3 DNA follows: TGTGCCAGCAGCCATTCCGGGGCAGGGTGGGGCGGCCAAGAGACCCAGTACTTC.

This clonotype was counted many times. The gene calls are TRBV30 and TRBJ1-1; 7 bases agree with TRBD1. J was trimmed by 6 bases and V by 3 bases; bases with no gene match: 4. Germline values: CDR1 GTSNPN, CDR2 SVGIG (reference sequence). The CDR3 sequence is 12 residues long. The CDR3 DNA is TGTGCCTGGAGCCGACAGGGACCTGAAGCTTTCTTT. Translating it yields CAWSRQGPEAFF.

This clonotype came up a few times. The rearrangement links TRBV7-2 to TRBJ2-3; 10 positions agree with TRBD2. The V gene's germline CDR1 is SGHTA and CDR2 FQGNSA. The CDR3 runs to 16 residues. Unmatched junction bases numbered 6, after V lost 5 bases and J lost 1 base. The chain's CDR3 is CASSRLGTSGTDTQYF. The CDR3 DNA reads TGTGCCAGCAGCAGACTTGGGACTAGCGGCACAGATACGCAGTATTTT.